This paragraph reports one T cell receptor (beta chain). Its matching antigen is unknown. Germline CDR1 is MNHEY and CDR2 is SVGEGT. The V end was cut by 8 bases, the J end by 0 bases, with 16 bases between. This CDR3 is built from 15 residues. For the second PCR, which ran for 7 to 11 cycles, a sample-barcoded 5' primer and a J-beta primer mix were used. In TCRdb, the 5' RACE reads were re-called with MiXCR into one record per CDR3 protein. The repertoire holds approximately 1,700,000 distinct CDR3 sequences, 35% to 50% seen once, with more than 20% in the top ten. The sample originates from a study of blood T cells in healthy people across ages. General study findings and limits: Donors of long life had a larger count of naive CD4+ cells and greater diversity than aged donors. No one knew whether donors had CMV, which possibly confounded expanded clonotype changes.

J is TRBJ1-1 and V is TRBV6-2 or TRBV6-3; D is unclear. The source is a human donor in good health. The sequenced sample consisted of blood. DNA of the CDR3: TGTGCCAGCTCTGACGTTCTCGCTTTGAACACTGAAGCTTTCTTT. Amino acid sequence: CASSDVLALNTEAFF.